This is a list of T cell receptor beta chains from one sample in a study of vaccination and CD4 T cells after COVID-19. Their target antigens are unknown. MiXCR, run by TCRdb on the PCR reads, gives a single entry per CDR3 protein. The data show 23,000 or so distinct CDR3 sequences, with around 46% seen just once and 4% to 5% held by the top ten. Sequenced here: CD4+ T cells from blood, cultured in vitro, sampled about 7 months after SARS-CoV-2 vaccination. These receptors all stem from a human donor who had recovered from COVID-19. Each CDR3 is given with its conserved first and last residue. A D gene is named only where the DNA matches it firmly. Some rows mark clone size as missing; the rest say once, few, many or name a class of expanded clone.

cdr3_aa: CASSFGQSSYNEQFF; cdr3_nt: TGCGCCAGCAGCTTTGGCCAGAGCTCCTACAATGAGCAGTTCTTC; d_call: -; v_call: TRBV5-1; cdr3_length: 15; j_call: TRBJ2-1; clone_size: -
cdr3_aa: CSASPESQPQHF; cdr3_nt: TGCAGTGCTAGCCCCGAATCTCAGCCCCAGCATTTT; d_call: -; v_call: TRBV20-1; cdr3_length: 12; j_call: TRBJ1-5; clone_size: -
cdr3_aa: CASSMQSGGDSPLHF; cdr3_nt: TGTGCCAGTAGTATGCAGTCAGGGGGCGATTCACCCCTCCACTTT; d_call: TRBD1; v_call: TRBV19; cdr3_length: 15; j_call: TRBJ1-6; clone_size: -
cdr3_aa: CASSRSAGPHEQYF; cdr3_nt: TGTGCCAGCAGCCGAAGTGCAGGGCCCCACGAGCAGTACTTC; d_call: -; v_call: TRBV7-9; cdr3_length: 14; j_call: TRBJ2-7; clone_size: -
cdr3_aa: CSARDPGSYEQYF; cdr3_nt: TGCAGTGCTAGAGACCCCGGCTCCTACGAGCAGTACTTC; d_call: -; v_call: TRBV20-1; cdr3_length: 13; j_call: TRBJ2-7; clone_size: few
cdr3_aa: CASSARDRGTNSPLHF; cdr3_nt: TGTGCCAGCAGCGCCCGGGACAGGGGAACAAATTCACCCCTCCACTTT; d_call: TRBD1; v_call: TRBV7-3; cdr3_length: 16; j_call: TRBJ1-6; clone_size: -
cdr3_aa: CSASLWTGQETQYF; cdr3_nt: TGCAGTGCTAGTTTGTGGACGGGACAAGAGACCCAGTACTTC; d_call: -; v_call: TRBV20-1; cdr3_length: 14; j_call: TRBJ2-5; clone_size: few
cdr3_aa: CATSDPDVDQQFF; cdr3_nt: TGTGCCACCAGTGATCCCGACGTGGACCAGCAGTTCTTC; d_call: -; v_call: TRBV24-1; cdr3_length: 13; j_call: TRBJ2-1; clone_size: -
cdr3_aa: CASSLLGTFPYNEQFF; cdr3_nt: TGTGCCAGCAGCTTACTCGGGACTTTTCCTTACAATGAGCAGTTCTTC; d_call: -; v_call: TRBV7-2; cdr3_length: 16; j_call: TRBJ2-1; clone_size: once
cdr3_aa: CSARIGLSSYEQYF; cdr3_nt: TGCAGTGCTAGGATCGGGCTTAGCTCCTACGAGCAGTACTTC; d_call: -; v_call: TRBV20-1; cdr3_length: 14; j_call: TRBJ2-7; clone_size: -